Below are 18 T cell receptor beta chains sequenced from a single sample in a study of blood T cell repertoires in COVID-19 (dated by TCRdb to 2018 to 2021). Library preparation used the immunoSEQ multiplex PCR assay. The source is immuneACCESS, and TCRdb retained only in-frame sequences with V and J called. Part of the clones is not carried over; for the studies checked, unresolved V genes explain less than half of this, and the remainder is unexplained. The sample table records 110,000 or so clones; more than 60% of these occur just once. The top ten clonotypes cover around 5.9% of the sample. The specimen sequenced was peripheral blood. The receptors come from a man aged 65 to 79 with acute or convalescent COVID-19.

The chain links TRBV5-4 to TRBJ2-5; 10 bases fit TRBD2. The CDR3 runs 15 residues. CDR1 and CDR2 from the germline V gene are SGHNT and YYREEE (reference sequence). V was clipped by 1 base and J by 3 bases; unmatched bases: 3. The CDR3: CASSLWSGGEETQYF. The CDR3 coding sequence is TGTGCCAGCAGCTTGTGGAGCGGGGGGGAAGAGACCCAGTACTTC.

The V and J genes are TRBV7-2 and TRBJ1-2; D not resolved. The CDR3 runs 13 residues. With 6 bases removed from V and 1 base from J, the gap between germline ends came to 9 bases. Germline lookup yields CDR1 SGHTA and CDR2 FQGNSA. CDR3 bases: TGTGCCAGCAGGTCAAGGAGTAACTATGGCTACACCTTC. It translates to CASRSRSNYGYTF.

The CDR3 DNA is TGCAGCGTTGAACGTTGGGGGGAAGAAGAGACCCAGTACTTC. Translating it yields CSVERWGEEETQYF. The chain recombines TRBV29-1 with TRBJ2-5; D possibly corresponds to TRBD2 (6 bases). The germline V and J ends were trimmed by 2 bases and 3 bases, with 13 bases remaining between them. This CDR3 is built from 14 residues. The germline V gene encodes CDR1 SQVTM and CDR2 ANQGSEA.

The table lists this clone with a few counts. The V call is TRBV4-2, the J call TRBJ2-3, with D possibly matching TRBD1 (5 bases). V was shortened by 4 bases and J by 0 bases, with 23 bases between the two germline ends. The CDR3 is 19 amino acids. Germline CDR1 is LGHNA and CDR2 is YNFKEQ. The CDR3 nucleotides are TGTGCCAGCAGCCTCAAAGCTGGCCTGGGGCTAGATAGCACAGATACGCAGTATTTT. Translated: CASSLKAGLGLDSTDTQYF.

The chain recombines TRBV5-4 with TRBJ1-6, with 7 bases aligning to TRBD1. V lost 0 bases, J lost 9 bases, and 6 bases stayed unmatched. The CDR3 covers 15 residues. Germline CDR1 SGHNT, CDR2 YYREEE (reference sequence). CDR3 residues: CASSLDRDSSSPLHF. The CDR3 DNA reads TGTGCCAGCAGCTTGGACCGGGACAGTAGTTCACCCCTCCACTTT.

The chain combines TRBV2 with TRBJ1-3, with D uncertain. The CDR3 covers 15 residues. Germline-derived CDR1 and CDR2 are SNHLY and FYNNEI. Trimming cost V 5 bases and J 3 bases, with 14 bases left between them. The CDR3 here is CASSSLFGHGNTIYF. The CDR3 bases are TGTGCCAGCAGTTCCCTGTTTGGCCATGGAAACACCATATATTTT.

This chain connects TRBV18 to TRBJ2-2; TRBD2 aligns across 7 bases. There are 16 residues in the CDR3. Germline assignment: CDR1 KGHSH and CDR2 LQKENI. V gave up 0 bases and J gave up 1 base; unmatched junction bases: 2. The CDR3 here is CASSPPRGGNTGELFF. DNA of the CDR3: TGTGCCAGCTCACCACCTCGCGGGGGGAACACCGGGGAGCTGTTTTTT.

V gene TRBV7-9 combines with J gene TRBJ1-6; TRBD1 aligns across 7 bases. Germline trimming cut 2 bases from V and 9 bases from J; bases unmatched to any gene: 7. The CDR3 has 15 amino acids. The germline gives CDR1 SEHNR, CDR2 FQNEAQ (reference sequence). CDR3 nucleotide sequence: TGTGCCAGCAGCTTACGGACAGGAGGAAGTTCACCCCTCCACTTT. It encodes CASSLRTGGSSPLHF.

The table lists this clone with many counts. This chain connects TRBV5-6 to TRBJ1-2; unclear D gene. Germline V gene sequence: CDR1 SGHDT, CDR2 YYEEEE. CDR3 length equals 13 residues. The V end was cut by 0 bases, the J end by 6 bases, with 9 bases between. The CDR3 reads CASSLERSDGYTF. The CDR3 DNA is TGTGCCAGCAGCTTGGAACGGAGTGATGGCTACACCTTC. Supplemented by reference TRBV5-6 and TRBJ1-2, the full variable domain reads DAGVTQSPTHLIKTRGQQVTLRCSPKSGHDTVSWYQQALGQGPQFIFQYYEEEERQRGNFPDRFSGHQFPNYSSELNVNALLLGDSALYLCASSLERSDGYTFGSGTRLTVV.

The V call is TRBV7-9, the J call TRBJ2-7; weak D call: TRBD1 (7 bases). Germline-derived CDR1 and CDR2 are SEHNR and FQNEAQ (reference sequence). The CDR3 has 16 amino acids. Trimming shortened V by 9 bases and J by 6 bases, and 27 bases separated the two germline ends. The CDR3 here is CASSQGGGGRSSEQYF. The CDR3 region has the DNA TGTGCCAGTTCCCAGGGGGGTGGAGGGCGTAGCTCCGAGCAGTACTTC. The variable domain in full, with the rest retrieved from reference TRBV7-9 and TRBJ2-7, is DTGVSQNPRHKITKRGQNVTFRCDPISEHNRLYWYRQTLGQGPEFLTYFQNEAQLEKSRLLSDRFSAERPKGSFSTLEIQRTEQGDSAMYLCASSQGGGGRSSEQYFGPGTRLTVT.

This chain connects TRBV5-8 to TRBJ2-2; D is perhaps TRBD2 (6 bases). Germline V gene data show CDR1 as SGHTS and CDR2 as YDEGEE. The CDR3 has 14 residues. V lost 1 base, J lost 3 bases, and 7 bases lay in between. CDR3 amino acids: CASSLWGDTGELFF. The DNA for the CDR3 is TGTGCCAGCAGCTTGTGGGGGGACACCGGGGAGCTGTTTTTT.

The chain recombines TRBV15 with TRBJ2-3, with a weak D call TRBD2 (6 bases). This CDR3 has 15 amino acids. From germline, CDR1 is LNHNV and CDR2 YYDKDF (reference sequence). The V gene lost 0 bases and the J gene lost 1 base, with 8 bases spanning the gap. CDR3 amino acids: CATSRDGEGTDTQYF. The CDR3 nucleotides read TGTGCCACCAGCAGAGATGGGGAGGGCACAGATACGCAGTATTTT.

V is TRBV7-2 and J is TRBJ2-5; a possible D gene is TRBD1 (6 bases). The V end was cut by 1 base, the J end by 5 bases, with 11 bases between. The CDR3 loop spans 14 amino acids. Per germline, CDR1 SGHTA and CDR2 FQGNSA. The CDR3: CASSLEHREETQYF. The DNA for the CDR3 is TGTGCCAGCAGCTTAGAGCACAGGGAGGAGACCCAGTACTTC.

This chain links TRBV7-8 with TRBJ1-2; D gene unclear. There are 14 residues in the CDR3. Germline V CDR1 and CDR2: SGHVS, FQNEAQ. V lost 5 bases and J lost 4, with 14 bases in between. Here the CDR3 reads CASSQRDTLYGYTF. CDR3 DNA: TGTGCCAGCAGCCAGAGGGATACCCTCTATGGCTACACCTTC.

In this sample, this clone turned up a few times. The chain couples TRBV7-7 to TRBJ1-5; no reliable D call. V was clipped by 1 base and J by 9 bases, with 13 bases between them. Germline-derived CDR1 and CDR2 are SSHAT and FNYEAQ (reference sequence). This CDR3 contains 14 residues. The chain's CDR3 is CASSLEAGLGPQHF. The CDR3 DNA sequence: TGTGCCAGCAGCTTAGAGGCGGGCCTCGGGCCCCAGCATTTT.

V and J are TRBV5-1 and TRBJ1-2, with D perhaps TRBD1 (5 bases). Trimming removed 0 bases from V and 4 bases from J, with 10 bases in between. Germline V gene data show CDR1 as SGHRS and CDR2 as YFSETQ. The CDR3 is made up of 14 amino acids. CDR3 DNA: TGCGCCAGCAGCTTGGAGACAGCAGCCTATGGCTACACCTTC. It encodes CASSLETAAYGYTF.

This sequence joins TRBV5-1 and TRBJ1-2; D is unresolved. The CDR3 is 18 residues long. The V gene's germline CDR1 is SGHRS and CDR2 YFSETQ. V was cut by 4 bases and J by 4 bases, with 26 bases left in between. The CDR3 region is CASSLRAPTERGFYGYTF. The CDR3 bases are TGCGCCAGCAGCCTTAGAGCACCGACGGAAAGAGGCTTCTATGGCTACACCTTC.

The V gene is TRBV6-5, the J gene TRBJ1-2; a possible D gene is TRBD1 (6 bases). The CDR3 spans 14 residues. V was pared by 6 bases and J by 8 bases, with 19 bases between. Germline assignment: CDR1 MNHEY and CDR2 SVGAGI. Here the CDR3 DNA reads TGTGCCAGCAGCCCGAGGGGGACACCTCAGGGCTACACCTTC. It codes for CASSPRGTPQGYTF.